The sequence of this T cell receptor (beta chain) was determined in a study of blood T cell repertoires in COVID-19. This clone was seen only once. Assay: immunoSEQ multiplex PCR; the TCRdb copy retains only in-frame clones and omits some. The sample holds 240,000 or so clones, 85% to 90% seen once. Trimming cost V 4 bases and J 5 bases; bases outside gene matches: 11. The CDR3 totals 15 residues. Germline CDR1 reads SGHTA; CDR2 reads FQGTGA. The sequence was collected from a man between 35 and 55 years old who had recovered from COVID-19. The sequenced sample consisted of PBMCs or T cells enriched from blood (not recorded which). The chain combines TRBV7-3 with TRBJ2-7, with 7 positions matching TRBD1. The CDR3 region is CASSYGPGQRNEQYF. In nucleotides, the CDR3 is TGTGCCAGCAGCTACGGACCGGGACAGAGGAACGAGCAGTACTTC.